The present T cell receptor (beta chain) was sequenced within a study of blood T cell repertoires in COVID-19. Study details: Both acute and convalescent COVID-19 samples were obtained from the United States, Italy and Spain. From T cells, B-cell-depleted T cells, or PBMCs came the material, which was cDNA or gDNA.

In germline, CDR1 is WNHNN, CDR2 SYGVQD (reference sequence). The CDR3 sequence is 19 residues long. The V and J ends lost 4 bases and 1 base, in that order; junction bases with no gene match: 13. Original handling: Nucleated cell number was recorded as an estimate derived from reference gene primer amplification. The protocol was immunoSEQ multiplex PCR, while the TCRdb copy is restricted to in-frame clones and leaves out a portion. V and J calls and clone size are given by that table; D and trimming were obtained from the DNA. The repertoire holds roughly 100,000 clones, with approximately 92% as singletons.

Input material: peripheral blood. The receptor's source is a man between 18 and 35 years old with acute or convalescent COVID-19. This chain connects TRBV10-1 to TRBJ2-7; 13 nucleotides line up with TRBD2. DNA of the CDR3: TGCGCCAGCAGTGTCACCAAAACTAGCGGGAGGGCGGAGTCCTACGAGCAGTACTTC. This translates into CASSVTKTSGRAESYEQYF.